These 4 T cell receptor beta chains originate from one sample sequenced in a study of control samples from healthy donors and cancer patients. Clones were read by immunoSEQ multiplex PCR, and TCRdb kept only the in-frame ones, dropping some. This table holds about 22,000 clones, about 80% found once. Sequencing was done on a sample of PBMCs. The receptors here all came from a man in his 60s with head and neck cancer.

The chain employs TRBV5-1 and TRBJ1-1; D unresolved. Per the germline V gene, CDR1 is SGHRS and CDR2 is YFSETQ. The CDR3 length is 14 residues. V gave up 4 bases and J gave up 1 base, with 11 bases separating them. The CDR3 DNA follows: TGCGCCAGCAGCCCACCGACATCGAACACTGAAGCTTTCTTT. It yields the protein CASSPPTSNTEAFF.

V is TRBV4-1 and J is TRBJ1-2, with D possibly being TRBD1 (5 bases). Germline loops: CDR1 MGHRA, CDR2 YSYEKL. V lost 4 bases to trimming and J lost 0 bases, with 15 bases between them. The CDR3 consists of 16 residues. This CDR3 reads CASSPYWGEANYGYTF. CDR3 bases: TGCGCCAGCAGCCCCTACTGGGGGGAAGCTAACTATGGCTACACCTTC.

In its sample, this clone was seen once. The V call is TRBV18, the J call TRBJ1-1; 7 positions match TRBD1. The CDR3 runs to 16 residues. The ends lost 5 bases at V and 1 base at J; junction bases unmatched: 10. CDR1 is KGHSH and CDR2 is LQKENI in the germline V gene. The CDR3 sequence is CASSDQRQGGNTEAFF. The CDR3 DNA follows: TGTGCCAGCTCAGACCAACGCCAGGGGGGGAACACTGAAGCTTTCTTT.

Notes on this clone: A read error may produce the germline difference seen at one junction end. This rearrangement joins TRBV27 to TRBJ1-6; 8 bases agree with TRBD1. Germline CDR1 is MNHEY and CDR2 is SMNVEV (reference sequence). This CDR3 region has 14 residues. CDR3 in DNA: TGTGCCAGCAGTCTGGGACAGGACAATTCGCCCCTCCACTTT. This codes for CASSLGQDNSPLHF.